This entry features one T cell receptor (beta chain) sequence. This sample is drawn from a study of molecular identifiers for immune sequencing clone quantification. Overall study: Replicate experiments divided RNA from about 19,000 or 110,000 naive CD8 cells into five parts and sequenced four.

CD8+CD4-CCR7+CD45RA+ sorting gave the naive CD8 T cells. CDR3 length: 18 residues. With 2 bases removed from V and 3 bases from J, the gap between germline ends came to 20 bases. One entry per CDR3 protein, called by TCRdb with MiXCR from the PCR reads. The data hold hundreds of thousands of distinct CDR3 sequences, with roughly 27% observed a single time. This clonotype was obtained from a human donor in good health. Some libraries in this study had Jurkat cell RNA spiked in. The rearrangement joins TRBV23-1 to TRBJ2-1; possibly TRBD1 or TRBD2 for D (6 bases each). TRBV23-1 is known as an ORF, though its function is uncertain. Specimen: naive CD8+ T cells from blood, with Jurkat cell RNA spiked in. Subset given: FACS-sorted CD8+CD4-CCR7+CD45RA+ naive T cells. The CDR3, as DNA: TGCGCCAGCAGTCAAACCCTGGGGGCTGGGGGGCACTACAATGAGCAGTTCTTC. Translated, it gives CASSQTLGAGGHYNEQFF.